This TCR beta chain was sequenced during a study of CD8 T cells in Susac syndrome. Sequencing targeted TCR beta in blood CD8+ and CD4+ T cells. TEMRA cells were enriched by FACS, and CD4+ and CD8+ T cells were negatively isolated. Random hexamers were used to reverse transcribe the RNA input (about 0.45 to 1 ug). Across 54 Vbeta and 13 Jbeta, immunoSEQ multiplex PCR amplified TCR beta CDR3. Each CDR3 protein gets one entry after TCRdb re-called the immunoSEQ multiplex PCR reads with MiXCR. The top ten hold approximately 0.31% of the sample, which has some 120,000 distinct CDR3 sequences, just over 90% seen once. The CDR3 runs to 16 residues. Germline lookup yields CDR1 KGHDR and CDR2 SFDVKD. V shed 3 bases, J shed 0 bases, and the junction held 1 base outside the gene matches.

The source material was CD8+ T cells from PBMCs. The V call is TRBV24-1, the J call TRBJ2-3; 11 nucleotides agree with TRBD1. This receptor was taken from a human donor with multiple sclerosis. CDR3 DNA sequence: TGTGCCACCAGTGATCGGGACAGGGGGAGCACAGATACGCAGTATTTT. Translation gives CATSDRDRGSTDTQYF.